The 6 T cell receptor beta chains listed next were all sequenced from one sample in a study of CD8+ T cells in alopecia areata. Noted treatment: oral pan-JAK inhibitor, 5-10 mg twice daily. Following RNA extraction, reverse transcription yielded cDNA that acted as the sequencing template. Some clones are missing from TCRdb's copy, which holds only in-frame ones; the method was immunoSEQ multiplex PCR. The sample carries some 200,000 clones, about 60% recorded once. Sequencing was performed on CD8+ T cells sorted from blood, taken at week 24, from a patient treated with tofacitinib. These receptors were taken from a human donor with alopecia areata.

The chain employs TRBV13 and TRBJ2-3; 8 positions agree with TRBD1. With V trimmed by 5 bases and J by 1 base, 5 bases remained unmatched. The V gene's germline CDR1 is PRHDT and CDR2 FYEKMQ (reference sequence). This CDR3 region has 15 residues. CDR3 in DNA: TGTGCCAGCAGCCCTAGGACAGGGCGCACAGATACGCAGTATTTT. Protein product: CASSPRTGRTDTQYF.

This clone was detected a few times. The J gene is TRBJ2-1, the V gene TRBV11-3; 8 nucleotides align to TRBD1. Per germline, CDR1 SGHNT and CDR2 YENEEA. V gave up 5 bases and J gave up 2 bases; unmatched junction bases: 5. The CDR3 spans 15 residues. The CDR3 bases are TGTGCCAGCAGCCGGACAGGGAGGACCTACAATGAGCAGTTCTTC. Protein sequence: CASSRTGRTYNEQFF.

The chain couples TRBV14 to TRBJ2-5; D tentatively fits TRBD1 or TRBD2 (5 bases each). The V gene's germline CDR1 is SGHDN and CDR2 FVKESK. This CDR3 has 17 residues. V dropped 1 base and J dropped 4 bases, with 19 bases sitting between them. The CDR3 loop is CASSQVKGRDIGETQYF. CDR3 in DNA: TGTGCCAGCAGCCAAGTGAAGGGACGCGATATTGGAGAGACCCAGTACTTC.

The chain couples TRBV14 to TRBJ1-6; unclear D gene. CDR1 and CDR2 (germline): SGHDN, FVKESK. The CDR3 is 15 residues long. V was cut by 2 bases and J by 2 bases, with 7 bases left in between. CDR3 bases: TGTGCCAGCAGCCAACGCCGGGCCTATAATTCACCCCTCCACTTT. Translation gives CASSQRRAYNSPLHF. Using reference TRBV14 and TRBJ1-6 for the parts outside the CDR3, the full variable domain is EAGVTQFPSHSVIEKGQTVTLRCDPISGHDNLYWYRRVMGKEIKFLLHFVKESKQDESGMPNNRFLAERTGGTYSTLKVQPAELEDSGVYFCASSQRRAYNSPLHFGNGTRLTVT.

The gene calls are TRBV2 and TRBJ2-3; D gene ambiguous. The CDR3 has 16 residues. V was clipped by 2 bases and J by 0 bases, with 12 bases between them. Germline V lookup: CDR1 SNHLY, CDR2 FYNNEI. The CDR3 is CASSEWRRLSTDTQYF. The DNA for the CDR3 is TGTGCCAGCAGTGAATGGCGCAGGCTTAGCACAGATACGCAGTATTTT.

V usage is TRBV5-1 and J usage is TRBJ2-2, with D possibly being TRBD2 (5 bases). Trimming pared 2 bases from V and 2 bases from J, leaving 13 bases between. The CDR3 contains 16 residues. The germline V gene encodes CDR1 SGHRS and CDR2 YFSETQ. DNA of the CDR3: TGCGCCAGCAGCTTATACTACCGGGGAAACACCGGGGAGCTGTTTTTT. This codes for CASSLYYRGNTGELFF.